This T cell receptor (beta chain) was captured in a study of cytomegalovirus exposure and HLA in healthy donors. The germline CDR1 and CDR2 sequences are SQVTM and ANQGSEA. CDR3 size: 12 residues. Though probably carrying unrecorded immune exposures, donors were nominally healthy at sampling. Study results and limitations: As confirmed in vitro, three CMV-associated chains were specific for CMV antigens. Compared with the roughly 700-donor mean, an Asian-associated ancestry cluster reportedly had fewer N-insertions, according to a later analysis. Prior analysis indicated that the majority of TCR beta V segments exhibited productivity approximately 90% or approximately 30% of the time.

It was with 60 Vbeta and 13 Jbeta primers that the PCR ran. Profiling relied on immunoSEQ multiplex PCR, and the TCRdb table lists in-frame clones only, not all of them. The sample has 150,000 to 200,000 clones, around 62% seen once; the top ten hold over 2.5%. As concerns this clone: The antigen remains undetermined. Its ends do not fully match the called genes, so a read error is possible.

The chain employs TRBV29-1 and TRBJ2-5; maybe TRBD1 (5 bases). The origin of this receptor is a man aged 40-55 years in good health and CMV-seronegative. What was sequenced was PBMCs. CDR3 in amino acids: CSGDTGQETRYF. CDR3 nucleotide sequence: TGCAGCGGAGATACAGGTCAAGAGACCCGGTACTTC.